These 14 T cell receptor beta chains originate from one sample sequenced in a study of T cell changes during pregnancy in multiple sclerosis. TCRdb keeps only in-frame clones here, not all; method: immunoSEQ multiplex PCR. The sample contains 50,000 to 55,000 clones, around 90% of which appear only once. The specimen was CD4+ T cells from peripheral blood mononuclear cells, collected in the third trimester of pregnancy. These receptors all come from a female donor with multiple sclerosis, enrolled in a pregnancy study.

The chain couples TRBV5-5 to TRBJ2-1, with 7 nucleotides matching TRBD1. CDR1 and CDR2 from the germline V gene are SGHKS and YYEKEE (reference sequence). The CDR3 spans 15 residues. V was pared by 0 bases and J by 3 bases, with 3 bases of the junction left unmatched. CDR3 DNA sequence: TGTGCCAGCAGCTTGGGACAGGGAAGCTACAATGAGCAGTTCTTC. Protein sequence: CASSLGQGSYNEQFF.

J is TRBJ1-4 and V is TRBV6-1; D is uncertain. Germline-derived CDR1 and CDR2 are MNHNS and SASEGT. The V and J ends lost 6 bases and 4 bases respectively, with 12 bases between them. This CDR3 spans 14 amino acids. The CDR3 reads CASRRSLSNEKLFF. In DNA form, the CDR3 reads TGTGCCAGCAGAAGGTCACTAAGTAATGAAAAACTGTTTTTT.

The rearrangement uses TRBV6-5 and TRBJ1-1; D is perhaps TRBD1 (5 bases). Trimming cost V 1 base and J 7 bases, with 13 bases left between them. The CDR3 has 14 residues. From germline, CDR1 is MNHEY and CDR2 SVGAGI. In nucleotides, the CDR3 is TGTGCCAGCAGTTACTTTACAGGACGGAATGAAGCTTTCTTT. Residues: CASSYFTGRNEAFF.

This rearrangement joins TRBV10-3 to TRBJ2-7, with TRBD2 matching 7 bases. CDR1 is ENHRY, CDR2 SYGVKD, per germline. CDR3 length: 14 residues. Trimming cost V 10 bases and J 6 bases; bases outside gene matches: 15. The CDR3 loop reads CATGTNERRGEQYF. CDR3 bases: TGTGCCACCGGGACTAACGAACGGAGGGGCGAGCAGTACTTC.

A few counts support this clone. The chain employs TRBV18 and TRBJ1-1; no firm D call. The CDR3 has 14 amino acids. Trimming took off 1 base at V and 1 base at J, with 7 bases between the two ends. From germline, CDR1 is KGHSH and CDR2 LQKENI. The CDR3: CASSPQQKNTEAFF. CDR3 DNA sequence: TGTGCCAGCTCACCACAACAGAAGAACACTGAAGCTTTCTTT.

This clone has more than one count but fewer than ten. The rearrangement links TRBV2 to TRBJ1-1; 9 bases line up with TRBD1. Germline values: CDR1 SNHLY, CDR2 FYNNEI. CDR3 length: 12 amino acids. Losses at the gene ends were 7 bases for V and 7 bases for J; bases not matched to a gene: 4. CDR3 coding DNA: TGTGCCAGCAACAGGGGGCAAGGTGAAGCTTTCTTT. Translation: CASNRGQGEAFF.

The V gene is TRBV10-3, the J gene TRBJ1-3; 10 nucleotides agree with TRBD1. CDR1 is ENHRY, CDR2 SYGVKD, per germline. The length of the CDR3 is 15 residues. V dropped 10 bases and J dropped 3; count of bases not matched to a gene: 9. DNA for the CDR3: TGTGCCACCGCTCGGGACAGGGGCGATGGAAACACCATATATTTT. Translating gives CATARDRGDGNTIYF.

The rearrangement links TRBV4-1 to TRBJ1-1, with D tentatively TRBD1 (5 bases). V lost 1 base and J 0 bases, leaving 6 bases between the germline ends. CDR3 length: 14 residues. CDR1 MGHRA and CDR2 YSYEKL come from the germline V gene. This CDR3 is CASSQGGMNTEAFF. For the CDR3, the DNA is TGCGCCAGCAGCCAAGGGGGCATGAACACTGAAGCTTTCTTT.

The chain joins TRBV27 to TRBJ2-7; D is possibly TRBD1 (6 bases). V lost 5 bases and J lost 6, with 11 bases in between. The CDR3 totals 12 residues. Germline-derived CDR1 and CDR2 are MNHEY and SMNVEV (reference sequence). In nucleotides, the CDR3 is TGTGCCAGCAGTATACAGGGTCGCGAGCAGTACTTC. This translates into CASSIQGREQYF.

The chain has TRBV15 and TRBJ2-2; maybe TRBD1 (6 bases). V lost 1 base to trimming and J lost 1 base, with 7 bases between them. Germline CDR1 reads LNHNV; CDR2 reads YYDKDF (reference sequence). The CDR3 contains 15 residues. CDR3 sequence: CATSRGTVNTGELFF. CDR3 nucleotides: TGTGCCACCAGCAGAGGGACAGTGAACACCGGGGAGCTGTTTTTT.

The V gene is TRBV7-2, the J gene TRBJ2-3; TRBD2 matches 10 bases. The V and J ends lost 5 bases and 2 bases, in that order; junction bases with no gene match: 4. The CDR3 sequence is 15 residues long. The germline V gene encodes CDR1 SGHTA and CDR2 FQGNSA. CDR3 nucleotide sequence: TGTGCCAGCAGCCGGACTAGCGGTCCCACAGATACGCAGTATTTT. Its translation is CASSRTSGPTDTQYF.

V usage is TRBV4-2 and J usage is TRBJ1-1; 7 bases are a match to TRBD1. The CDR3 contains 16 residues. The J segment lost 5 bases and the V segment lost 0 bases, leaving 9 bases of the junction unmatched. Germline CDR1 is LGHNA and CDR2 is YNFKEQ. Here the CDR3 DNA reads TGTGCCAGCAGCCAAGATACGGTTCAGGGGGGAACTGAAGCTTTCTTT. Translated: CASSQDTVQGGTEAFF.

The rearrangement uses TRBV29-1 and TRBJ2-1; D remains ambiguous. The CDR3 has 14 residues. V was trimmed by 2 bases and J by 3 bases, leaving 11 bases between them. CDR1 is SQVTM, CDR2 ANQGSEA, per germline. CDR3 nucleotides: TGCAGCGTTGAACCTCGACAAAGCTACAATGAGCAGTTCTTC. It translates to CSVEPRQSYNEQFF.

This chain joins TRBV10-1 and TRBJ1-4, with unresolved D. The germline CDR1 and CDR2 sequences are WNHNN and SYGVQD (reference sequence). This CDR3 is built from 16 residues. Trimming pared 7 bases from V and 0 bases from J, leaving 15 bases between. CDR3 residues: CASTQASNATNEKLFF. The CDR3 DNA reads TGCGCCAGCACTCAGGCGTCCAACGCAACTAATGAAAAACTGTTTTTT.